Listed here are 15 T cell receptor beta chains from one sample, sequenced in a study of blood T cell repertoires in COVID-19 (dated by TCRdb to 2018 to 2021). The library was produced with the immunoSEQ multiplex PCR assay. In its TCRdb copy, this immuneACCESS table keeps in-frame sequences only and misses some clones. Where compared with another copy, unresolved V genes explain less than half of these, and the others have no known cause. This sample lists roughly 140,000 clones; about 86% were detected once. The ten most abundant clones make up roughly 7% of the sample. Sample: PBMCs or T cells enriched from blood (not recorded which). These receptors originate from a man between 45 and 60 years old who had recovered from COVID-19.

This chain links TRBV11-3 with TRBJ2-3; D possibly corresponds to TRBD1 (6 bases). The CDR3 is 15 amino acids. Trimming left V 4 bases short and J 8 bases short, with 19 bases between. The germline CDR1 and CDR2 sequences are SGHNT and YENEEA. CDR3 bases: TGTGCCAGCAGCTCAGCACAGGGTTATGGGGTTACGCAGTATTTT. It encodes CASSSAQGYGVTQYF.

The CDR3 reads CASSQGLGTGSSYNEQFF. CDR3 bases: TGTGCCAGCAGCCAAGGGCTAGGCACCGGGAGCTCCTACAATGAGCAGTTCTTC. The chain has TRBV4-2 and TRBJ2-1; TRBD2 might be the D (6 bases). CDR3 length: 18 amino acids. The germline CDR1 and CDR2 sequences are LGHNA and YNFKEQ. V was shortened by 1 base and J by 0 bases, with 16 bases between the two germline ends.

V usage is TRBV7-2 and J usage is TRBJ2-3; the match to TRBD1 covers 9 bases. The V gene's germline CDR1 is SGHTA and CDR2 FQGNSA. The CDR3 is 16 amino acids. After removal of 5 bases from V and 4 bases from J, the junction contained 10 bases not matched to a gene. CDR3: CASSDHRDRVSDTQYF. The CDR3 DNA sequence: TGTGCCAGCAGCGACCACCGGGACAGGGTATCAGATACGCAGTATTTT.

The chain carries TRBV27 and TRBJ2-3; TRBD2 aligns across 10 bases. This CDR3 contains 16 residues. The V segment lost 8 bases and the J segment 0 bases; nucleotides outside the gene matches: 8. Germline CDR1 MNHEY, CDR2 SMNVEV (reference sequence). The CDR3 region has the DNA TGTGCCAGCTTTCCCGGACTAGCGGCTAGCACAGATACGCAGTATTTT. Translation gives CASFPGLAASTDTQYF.

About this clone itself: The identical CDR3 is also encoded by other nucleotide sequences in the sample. CDR3 region: CASSLGSGGYNEQFF. The CDR3 coding sequence is TGTGCCAGCAGCTTGGGAAGCGGGGGGTACAATGAGCAGTTCTTC. The chain links TRBV7-7 to TRBJ2-1; 9 nucleotides match TRBD2. V lost 3 bases to trimming and J lost 4 bases; unmatched junction nucleotides: 4. CDR1 SSHAT and CDR2 FNYEAQ come from the germline V gene (reference sequence). This CDR3 has 15 amino acids.

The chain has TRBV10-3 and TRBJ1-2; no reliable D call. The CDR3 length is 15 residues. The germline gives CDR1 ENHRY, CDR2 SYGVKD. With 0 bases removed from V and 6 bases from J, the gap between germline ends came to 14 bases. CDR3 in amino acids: CAISESTRVVDGYTF. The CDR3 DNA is TGTGCCATCAGTGAGTCGACTCGTGTTGTCGATGGCTACACCTTC.

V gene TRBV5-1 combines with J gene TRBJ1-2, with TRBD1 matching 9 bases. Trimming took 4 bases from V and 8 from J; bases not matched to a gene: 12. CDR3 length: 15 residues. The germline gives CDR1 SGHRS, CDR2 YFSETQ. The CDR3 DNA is TGCGCCAGCAGCCTAAAACGGGACAGGGAAGGCGGCTACACCTTC. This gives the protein CASSLKRDREGGYTF.

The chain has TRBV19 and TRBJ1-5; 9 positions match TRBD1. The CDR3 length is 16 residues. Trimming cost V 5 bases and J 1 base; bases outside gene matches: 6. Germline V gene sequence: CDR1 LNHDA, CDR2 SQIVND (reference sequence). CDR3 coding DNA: TGTGCCAGTAGTGTCATGGACAGGGGCAGCAATCAGCCCCAGCATTTT. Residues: CASSVMDRGSNQPQHF.

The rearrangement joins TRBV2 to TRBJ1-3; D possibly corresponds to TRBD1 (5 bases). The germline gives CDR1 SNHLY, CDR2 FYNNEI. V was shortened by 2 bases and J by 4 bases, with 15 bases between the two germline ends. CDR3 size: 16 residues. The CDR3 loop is CASSEPGLRVGNTIYF. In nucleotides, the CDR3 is TGTGCCAGCAGTGAACCGGGACTCCGGGTCGGAAACACCATATATTTT. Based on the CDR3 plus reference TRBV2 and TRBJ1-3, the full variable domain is EPEVTQTPSHQVTQMGQEVILRCVPISNHLYFYWYRQILGQKVEFLVSFYNNEISEKSEIFDDQFSVERPDGSNFTLKIRSTKLEDSAMYFCASSEPGLRVGNTIYFGEGSWLTVV.

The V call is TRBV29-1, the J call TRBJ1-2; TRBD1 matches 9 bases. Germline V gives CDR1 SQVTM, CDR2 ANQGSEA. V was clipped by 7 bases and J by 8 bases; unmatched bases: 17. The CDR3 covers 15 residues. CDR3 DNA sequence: TGCAGCGCCGGTGGGGGAAGGGACAGGGACTTGGGCTACACCTTC. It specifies CSAGGGRDRDLGYTF.

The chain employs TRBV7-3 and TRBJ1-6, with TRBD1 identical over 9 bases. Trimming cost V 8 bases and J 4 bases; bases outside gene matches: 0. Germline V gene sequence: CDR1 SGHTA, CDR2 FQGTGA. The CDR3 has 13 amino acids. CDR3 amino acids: CASGTGYNSPLHF. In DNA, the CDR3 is TGTGCCAGCGGGACAGGGTATAATTCACCCCTCCACTTT.

CDR3 nucleotide sequence: TGTGCCAGCAGAGCACGACTCGGGGATGAGCAGTTCTTC. Its translation: CASRARLGDEQFF. The rearrangement links TRBV11-2 to TRBJ2-1; possible D gene TRBD2, 5 bases. CDR1 is SGHAT and CDR2 is FQNNGV in the germline V gene. The CDR3 loop spans 13 amino acids. V dropped 6 bases and J dropped 8 bases, with 14 bases sitting between them.

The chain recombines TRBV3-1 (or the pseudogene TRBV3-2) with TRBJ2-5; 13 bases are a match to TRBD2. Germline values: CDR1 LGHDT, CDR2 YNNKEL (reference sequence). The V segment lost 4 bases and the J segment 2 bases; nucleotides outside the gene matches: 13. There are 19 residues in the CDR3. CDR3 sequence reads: CASSPPPGTSGAPQETQYF. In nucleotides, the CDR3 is TGTGCCAGCAGCCCCCCCCCAGGGACTAGCGGGGCGCCGCAAGAGACCCAGTACTTC.

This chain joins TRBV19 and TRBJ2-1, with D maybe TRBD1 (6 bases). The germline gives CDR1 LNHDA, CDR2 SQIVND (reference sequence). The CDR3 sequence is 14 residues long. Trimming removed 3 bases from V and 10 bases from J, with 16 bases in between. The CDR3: CASSIRTAPPEQFF. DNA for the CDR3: TGTGCCAGTAGTATCAGGACAGCCCCGCCGGAGCAGTTCTTC.

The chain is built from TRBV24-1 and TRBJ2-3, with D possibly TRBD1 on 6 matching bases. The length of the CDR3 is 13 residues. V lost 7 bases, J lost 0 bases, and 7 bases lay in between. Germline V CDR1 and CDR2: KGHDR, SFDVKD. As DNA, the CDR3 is TGTGCCACCAGGGGGGCTAGCACAGATACGCAGTATTTT. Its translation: CATRGASTDTQYF.